This entry lists 19 T cell receptor beta chains sequenced from one sample in a study of blood T cell repertoires in COVID-19 (dated by TCRdb to 2020 to 2022). Library preparation employed the immunoSEQ multiplex PCR assay. This is the immuneACCESS table as TCRdb keeps it, with only in-frame sequences that have V and J called. A part of the clones is gone; compared with another copy, unresolved V genes explain less than half, and the rest is unexplained. In all, the sample holds roughly 290,000 clones, and around 87% of those were seen once. Roughly 8% of the sample comes from the top ten. The sample consisted of peripheral blood. The receptors come from a woman aged 50 to 60 who had recovered from COVID-19.

The chain is built from TRBV4-2 and TRBJ1-1, with D perhaps TRBD1 (6 bases). This CDR3 contains 16 residues. The germline V gene encodes CDR1 LGHNA and CDR2 YNFKEQ. Trimming stripped 1 base from V and 3 bases from J, with 15 bases between. CDR3 protein: CASSQVSGGRYTEAFF. The DNA for the CDR3 is TGTGCCAGCAGCCAAGTTTCGGGGGGCCGGTACACTGAAGCTTTCTTT.

V gene TRBV4-2 combines with J gene TRBJ2-2; 9 bases are a match to TRBD1. Germline V lookup: CDR1 LGHNA, CDR2 YNFKEQ. The length of the CDR3 is 16 residues. V lost 1 base to trimming and J lost 7 bases; unmatched junction nucleotides: 7. The CDR3 here is CASSQGSGTGIGELFF. CDR3 DNA sequence: TGTGCCAGCAGCCAAGGCAGCGGGACAGGGATCGGGGAGCTGTTTTTT.

The gene calls are TRBV28 and TRBJ1-5, with D tentatively TRBD1 (5 bases). The germline V and J ends were trimmed by 8 bases and 6 bases, with 17 bases remaining between them. The germline V gene encodes CDR1 MDHEN and CDR2 SYDVKM. The length of the CDR3 is 14 residues. The CDR3: CASASGGIGQPQHF. The CDR3 nucleotides read TGTGCCAGCGCATCGGGGGGAATAGGTCAGCCCCAGCATTTT.

The chain combines TRBV6-5 with TRBJ1-4, with D possibly being TRBD1 (6 bases). This CDR3 has 15 amino acids. Trimming removed 6 bases at V and 4 bases at J, with 15 bases between. In germline, CDR1 is MNHEY, CDR2 SVGAGI. The CDR3 DNA follows: TGTGCCAGCAGCCAAACCGGGACAATTAATGAAAAACTGTTTTTT. This translates into CASSQTGTINEKLFF.

The chain couples TRBV4-1 to TRBJ1-1; 8 nucleotides match TRBD1. V gave up 1 base and J gave up 3 bases; unmatched junction bases: 16. The germline CDR1 and CDR2 sequences are MGHRA and YSYEKL. The CDR3 loop spans 19 amino acids. CDR3 nucleotides: TGCGCCAGCAGCCAAGCGTTTGCCCGACAGGGGTGGGGGGACACTGAAGCTTTCTTT. This encodes CASSQAFARQGWGDTEAFF.

J is TRBJ2-5 and V is TRBV5-4, with 7 bases identical to TRBD1. With V trimmed by 6 bases and J by 1 base, 3 bases remained unmatched. CDR1 is SGHNT, CDR2 YYREEE, per germline (reference sequence). The CDR3 loop spans 13 amino acids. CDR3 protein: CASKAGGQETQYF. The CDR3, as DNA: TGTGCCAGCAAAGCAGGGGGCCAAGAGACCCAGTACTTC.

This sequence joins TRBV28 and TRBJ2-7, with 7 bases that match TRBD2. Germline-derived CDR1 and CDR2 are MDHEN and SYDVKM. J lost 1 base, V lost 7 bases, and 13 bases had no gene match. CDR3 length: 16 residues. The CDR3 bases are TGTGCCAGCAACCAATTGACTAGCAGGGTTTCCTACGAGCAGTACTTC. This codes for CASNQLTSRVSYEQYF.

The chain carries TRBV6-5 and TRBJ2-1; D remains unclear. This CDR3 has 11 residues. The germline V gene encodes CDR1 MNHEY and CDR2 SVGAGI. Trimming removed 6 bases at V and 7 bases at J, with 7 bases between. This chain's CDR3 is CASRYANEQFF. The CDR3 coding sequence is TGTGCCAGCAGGTACGCGAATGAGCAGTTCTTC.

The DNA of the CDR3 is TGTGCCAGCAGGCAGATACGCGGGAAGGCCTACGAGCAGTACTTC. Protein product: CASRQIRGKAYEQYF. V gene TRBV2 combines with J gene TRBJ2-7; a possible D gene is TRBD2 (6 bases). The germline CDR1 and CDR2 sequences are SNHLY and FYNNEI. The V end was cut by 6 bases, the J end by 2 bases, with 17 bases between. The CDR3 is 15 residues long.

This chain joins TRBV6-2 or TRBV6-3 and TRBJ1-1; TRBD1 matches at 8 bases. Germline V gene sequence: CDR1 MNHEY, CDR2 SVGEGT. The CDR3 covers 11 residues. Germline trimming cut 5 bases from V and 10 bases from J; bases unmatched to any gene: 3. The CDR3 loop is CASSTGGPAFF. The CDR3 DNA sequence: TGTGCCAGCAGTACAGGGGGGCCAGCTTTCTTT.

In this sample, this clone turned up once. The chain uses TRBV27 and TRBJ1-2, with 9 bases matching TRBD1. Germline lookup yields CDR1 MNHEY and CDR2 SMNVEV (reference sequence). This CDR3 contains 16 residues. V was pared by 2 bases and J by 3 bases, with 7 bases of the junction left unmatched. The CDR3 loop reads CASSLRQGDVDYGYTF. The CDR3 bases are TGTGCCAGCAGTTTAAGACAGGGGGATGTGGACTATGGCTACACCTTC.

The chain combines TRBV28 with TRBJ1-5; D is unclear. The germline V gene has CDR1 MDHEN and CDR2 SYDVKM. V was trimmed by 6 bases and J by 5 bases, leaving 11 bases between them. The CDR3 runs to 13 residues. In DNA form, the CDR3 reads TGTGCCAGCAGCATGACACAGTATCAGCCCCAGCATTTT. As protein: CASSMTQYQPQHF.

This clone was seen more than once but under ten times. V gene TRBV5-1 combines with J gene TRBJ1-5, with D unresolved. Germline CDR1 and CDR2: SGHRS and YFSETQ. V was shortened by 1 base and J by 7 bases, with 12 bases between the two germline ends. This CDR3 comprises 14 residues. The CDR3 bases are TGCGCCAGCAGCTTGTCGGGGTCCGGCCAGCCCCAGCATTTT. It specifies CASSLSGSGQPQHF. The variable domain in full, with the rest retrieved from reference TRBV5-1 and TRBJ1-5, is KAGVTQTPRYLIKTRGQQVTLSCSPISGHRSVSWYQQTPGQGLQFLFEYFSETQRNKGNFPGRFSGRQFSNSRSEMNVSTLELGDSALYLCASSLSGSGQPQHFGDGTRLSIL.

The J gene is TRBJ2-5, the V gene TRBV2; 7 bases align to TRBD1. The germline gives CDR1 SNHLY, CDR2 FYNNEI. V dropped 5 bases and J dropped 4; count of bases not matched to a gene: 7. The CDR3 length is 14 residues. The CDR3 reads CASSLGQRVETQYF. DNA for the CDR3: TGTGCCAGCAGTCTGGGACAGAGGGTAGAGACCCAGTACTTC.

This chain uses TRBV7-2 with TRBJ2-1, with 9 bases that match TRBD2. The CDR3 consists of 17 residues. J gave up 4 bases and V 1 base, and 8 bases lay outside the gene matches. Germline CDR1 and CDR2: SGHTA and FQGNSA. The CDR3, as DNA: TGTGCCAGCAGCTTAGATATAGCGGGGGACTTGTACAATGAGCAGTTCTTC. Its protein product is CASSLDIAGDLYNEQFF.

The rearrangement joins TRBV4-3 to TRBJ1-3, with D possibly TRBD1 on 5 matching bases. V was trimmed by 3 bases and J by 4 bases, leaving 10 bases between them. The V gene's germline CDR1 is LGHNA and CDR2 YSLEER. The CDR3 is made up of 14 amino acids. This chain's CDR3 is CASSHTGGGNTIYF. The CDR3 region has the DNA TGCGCCAGCAGCCACACAGGAGGGGGAAACACCATATATTTT.

The chain couples TRBV7-9 to TRBJ2-2, with D hard to call. V was cut by 5 bases and J by 7 bases, with 8 bases left in between. The CDR3 has 12 amino acids. Germline values: CDR1 SEHNR, CDR2 FQNEAQ (reference sequence). The CDR3 coding sequence is TGTGCCAGCAGCCCAGAATTCGGGGAGCTGTTTTTT. Translating it yields CASSPEFGELFF.

The V call is TRBV3-1 (or the pseudogene TRBV3-2), the J call TRBJ1-5; a possible D gene is TRBD1 (6 bases). Deletions cut 2 bases from V and 5 bases from J, with 19 bases between. Germline assignment: CDR1 LGHDT and CDR2 YNNKEL (reference sequence). This CDR3 is 17 amino acids long. CDR3 region: CASSQSSSGTRHQPQHF. The CDR3 nucleotides are TGTGCCAGCAGCCAATCATCCTCCGGGACAAGGCATCAGCCCCAGCATTTT.

J is TRBJ2-7 and V is TRBV30; 8 bases are a match to TRBD1. The V gene end was trimmed by 6 bases and the J gene end by 2 bases; junction bases not matched to a gene: 6. CDR1 is GTSNPN, CDR2 SVGIG, per germline (reference sequence). The CDR3 sequence is 13 residues long. The DNA for the CDR3 is TGTGCCTGCACCGGGACAGGCGCCTACGAGCAGTACTTC. This sequence encodes CACTGTGAYEQYF. Combining the CDR3 with reference TRBV30 and TRBJ2-7 gives the whole variable domain SQTIHQWPATLVQPVGSPLSLECTVEGTSNPNLYWYRQAAGRGLQLLFYSVGIGQISSEVPQNLSASRPQDRQFILSSKKLLLSDSGFYLCACTGTGAYEQYFGPGTRLTVT.